Below, 32 T cell receptor beta chains from the same sample are listed, as sequenced in a study of post-analysis software for immune sequencing data. Study-wide findings and caveats: TRBV5-6, TRBV5-1 and TRBV20-1 were among roughly 5 TRBV segments more frequent in patients than controls.

Their antigen targets remain unknown. Unique molecular identifiers were carried by the TCR beta cDNA libraries. TCRdb re-called the PCR reads with MiXCR, one entry per CDR3 protein. The sample comprises some 500,000 distinct CDR3 sequences, roughly 46% of which are singletons, and around 10% rests with the top ten. The sample was blood. These receptors were collected from a girl aged 5-17 years with multiple sclerosis.

The J gene is TRBJ1-5, the V gene TRBV4-1; D gene uncertain. There are 13 residues in the CDR3. V shed 1 base and J shed 7 bases, with 8 bases lying between them. Germline CDR1 and CDR2: MGHRA and YSYEKL. The CDR3 DNA reads as TGCGCCAGCAGCCAAGGCCAAGCGCAGCCCCAGCATTTT. It yields the protein CASSQGQAQPQHF.

This clonotype showed up just a few times. V and J are TRBV7-8 and TRBJ1-5; D gene uncertain. Germline CDR1 SGHVS, CDR2 FQNEAQ. The CDR3 contains 13 residues. The V end was cut by 7 bases, the J end by 6 bases, with 13 bases between. The CDR3 DNA reads TGTGCCAGCAACTTGCAGACGATTCAGCCCCAGCATTTT. Its translation: CASNLQTIQPQHF.

V usage is TRBV10-3 and J usage is TRBJ2-3; 9 positions match TRBD1. This CDR3 contains 16 residues. The junction had 8 bases not matched to a gene; V was cut back by 4 bases and J by 3 bases. Germline V lookup: CDR1 ENHRY, CDR2 SYGVKD. CDR3 protein: CAISGQDRGGTDTQYF. DNA of the CDR3: TGTGCCATCAGTGGACAGGACAGGGGAGGAACAGATACGCAGTATTTT.

This clonotype was seen a few times. The J gene is TRBJ2-5, the V gene TRBV11-2; 8 bases are shared with TRBD2. The CDR3 is made up of 14 amino acids. The germline CDR1 and CDR2 sequences are SGHAT and FQNNGV. V shed 4 bases, J shed 5 bases, and the junction held 6 bases outside the gene matches. DNA of the CDR3: TGTGCCAGCAGCTCGGGACTAGGGGGGGAGACCCAGTACTTC. Translation gives CASSSGLGGETQYF.

J is TRBJ2-3 and V is TRBV6-5; 11 nucleotides match TRBD1. Germline assignment: CDR1 MNHEY and CDR2 SVGAGI. J was trimmed by 1 base and V by 6 bases; bases with no gene match: 3. The CDR3 spans 15 residues. The CDR3 loop reads CASRDRGPRTDTQYF. The CDR3 nucleotides are TGTGCCAGCAGGGACAGGGGGCCCCGCACAGATACGCAGTATTTT.

The V and J genes are TRBV20-1 and TRBJ2-1; 10 nucleotides line up with TRBD2. CDR1 is DFQATT, CDR2 SNEGSKA, per germline (reference sequence). The CDR3 spans 13 residues. V lost 1 base, J lost 8 bases, and 2 bases stayed unmatched. Here the CDR3 reads CSARGTSGYEQFF. The CDR3 nucleotides read TGCAGTGCTAGAGGGACTAGCGGCTATGAGCAGTTCTTC.

The rearrangement uses TRBV7-6 and TRBJ2-7; possibly TRBD1 for D (6 bases). CDR3 length: 14 residues. V was pared by 4 bases and J by 4 bases, with 14 bases between. CDR1 SGHVS and CDR2 FNYEAQ come from the germline V gene. The DNA for the CDR3 is TGTGCCAGCAGCTCCGGGACAATCGGATACGAGCAGTACTTC. Residues: CASSSGTIGYEQYF.

Details on this clonotype: With a much larger clone just one base away, this may be a read error. The J gene is TRBJ2-3, the V gene TRBV5-1; 10 bases line up with TRBD1. Trimming removed 3 bases from V and 3 bases from J; junction bases left unmatched: 1. Germline V CDR1 and CDR2: SGHRS, YFSETQ. This CDR3 spans 14 amino acids. The chain's CDR3 is CASSWGQGTDTQYF. For the CDR3, the DNA is TGCGCCAGCAGCTGGGGACAGGGGACAGATACGCAGTATTTT.

This rearrangement joins TRBV28 to TRBJ2-7; perhaps TRBD2 as D (6 bases). V dropped 2 bases and J dropped 6 bases, with 14 bases sitting between them. The germline CDR1 and CDR2 sequences are MDHEN and SYDVKM. This CDR3 spans 14 amino acids. The CDR3 protein is CASSLRRENSEQYF. The CDR3 DNA reads as TGTGCCAGCAGTTTAAGGCGGGAAAACTCCGAGCAGTACTTC.

The gene calls are TRBV15 and TRBJ1-1; TRBD1 is a possible D gene (6 bases). This CDR3 is 16 amino acids long. The V end was cut by 0 bases, the J end by 10 bases, with 21 bases between. In germline, CDR1 is LNHNV, CDR2 YYDKDF (reference sequence). The CDR3 DNA reads TGTGCCACCAGCAGAGATGGAGGGCAGGGGAGATATGGAGCTTTCTTT. It specifies CATSRDGGQGRYGAFF.

This clonotype has ten or more counts. This chain joins TRBV29-1 and TRBJ2-1; D is uncertain. Germline V lookup: CDR1 SQVTM, CDR2 ANQGSEA. The CDR3 totals 14 residues. The V end lost 2 bases, the J end lost 5 bases, and 13 bases lay between the germline ends. CDR3 nucleotide sequence: TGCAGCGTTGAATTAAATAACCGGAACAATGAGCAGTTCTTC. It translates to CSVELNNRNNEQFF.

This clonotype has a handful of counts. The chain uses TRBV20-1 and TRBJ2-7; D is possibly TRBD1 or TRBD2 (5 bases each). This CDR3 has 15 residues. V was pared by 0 bases and J by 0 bases, with 12 bases between. Germline values: CDR1 DFQATT, CDR2 SNEGSKA (reference sequence). The CDR3: CSARDPGTFSYEQYF. Written as DNA, the CDR3 is TGCAGTGCTAGAGATCCTGGGACGTTCTCCTACGAGCAGTACTTC.

This clonotype was observed a few times. The genes are TRBV7-9 and TRBJ2-7, with D unresolved. Trimming cost V 1 base and J 3 bases, with 10 bases left between them. The germline gives CDR1 SEHNR, CDR2 FQNEAQ (reference sequence). This CDR3 is built from 14 residues. DNA for the CDR3: TGTGCCAGCAGCTTAGGGACGGATTTCTACGAGCAGTACTTC. It yields the protein CASSLGTDFYEQYF.

This clonotype has more than one count but fewer than ten. The chain has TRBV24-1 and TRBJ2-5; 7 bases line up with TRBD1. The CDR3 is 15 amino acids. The V gene end was trimmed by 4 bases and the J gene end by 6 bases; junction bases not matched to a gene: 10. The V gene's germline CDR1 is KGHDR and CDR2 SFDVKD. CDR3 sequence reads: CATSDGTAAPQTQYF. As DNA, the CDR3 is TGTGCCACCAGTGACGGGACAGCCGCGCCACAGACCCAGTACTTC.

The chain couples TRBV25-1 to TRBJ1-1; 7 positions agree with TRBD1. V lost 5 bases, J lost 5 bases, and 8 bases stayed unmatched. This CDR3 has 14 amino acids. Germline CDR1 and CDR2: MGHDK and SYGVNS. CDR3 nucleotide sequence: TGTGCCAGCAGTCCGGCAGGGGGTTGGACTGAAGCTTTCTTT. It yields the protein CASSPAGGWTEAFF.

This chain connects TRBV5-1 to TRBJ2-1, with 7 bases lining up with TRBD2. The V segment lost 0 bases and the J segment 15 bases; nucleotides outside the gene matches: 6. The CDR3 loop spans 12 amino acids. The V gene's germline CDR1 is SGHRS and CDR2 YFSETQ. The CDR3 sequence is CASSLGEGRRFF. The CDR3 DNA sequence: TGCGCCAGCAGCTTGGGGGAGGGAAGACGGTTCTTC.

The chain links TRBV9 to TRBJ2-6; perhaps TRBD2 as D (5 bases). V was trimmed by 7 bases and J by 2 bases, leaving 10 bases between them. This CDR3 has 14 amino acids. Per germline, CDR1 SGDLS and CDR2 YYNGEE. The CDR3 spells CASGGDPGANVLTF. DNA of the CDR3: TGTGCCAGCGGAGGCGACCCTGGGGCCAACGTCCTGACTTTC.

The rearrangement links TRBV7-9 to TRBJ2-7, with D possibly being TRBD1 (6 bases). CDR3 length equals 13 residues. Looked up from germline, CDR1 is SEHNR and CDR2 is FQNEAQ (reference sequence). V was cut by 8 bases and J by 4 bases, with 15 bases left in between. DNA of the CDR3: TGTGCCAGCGGAACCGGGACACTATACGAGCAGTACTTC. Its protein is CASGTGTLYEQYF. The whole variable domain, remainder taken from reference TRBV7-9 and TRBJ2-7, is DTGVSQNPRHKITKRGQNVTFRCDPISEHNRLYWYRQTLGQGPEFLTYFQNEAQLEKSRLLSDRFSAERPKGSFSTLEIQRTEQGDSAMYLCASGTGTLYEQYFGPGTRLTVT.

The chain carries TRBV10-3 and TRBJ2-3; 11 nucleotides match TRBD1. The CDR3 runs 15 residues. Germline CDR1 is ENHRY and CDR2 is SYGVKD. Trimming at V came to 6 bases and at J to 6 bases, leaving 8 bases not matched to a gene. CDR3 residues: CAISVRDRGWDTQYF. The DNA of the CDR3 is TGTGCCATCAGCGTCCGGGACAGGGGGTGGGATACGCAGTATTTT.

The CDR3 sequence is CASGREAGETQYF. CDR3 nucleotides: TGTGCCAGCGGACGGGAGGCCGGGGAGACCCAGTACTTC. The rearrangement uses TRBV6-5 and TRBJ2-5; 7 positions match TRBD2. After removal of 8 bases from V and 5 bases from J, the junction contained 8 bases not matched to a gene. Germline values: CDR1 MNHEY, CDR2 SVGAGI. The CDR3 totals 13 residues.

V usage is TRBV28 and J usage is TRBJ2-1, with D possibly TRBD1 on 8 matching bases. CDR3 size: 15 residues. The germline V gene encodes CDR1 MDHEN and CDR2 SYDVKM. Trimming took 6 bases from V and 1 from J, leaving 13 bases between them. CDR3 DNA sequence: TGTGCCAGCAGATCACAGGGGGGGTCCTACAATGAGCAGTTCTTC. Translated: CASRSQGGSYNEQFF.

This clonotype was seen a few times. The chain has TRBV5-1 and TRBJ2-5, with a possible D match to TRBD1 (6 bases). The V gene's germline CDR1 is SGHRS and CDR2 YFSETQ. The CDR3 covers 15 residues. Deletions cut 0 bases from V and 4 bases from J, with 13 bases between. CDR3 bases: TGCGCCAGCAGCTTGGCGGGACAACGGGGAGAGACCCAGTACTTC. Its translation: CASSLAGQRGETQYF.

The gene calls are TRBV5-1 and TRBJ2-5; 9 bases line up with TRBD2. With V trimmed by 0 bases and J by 2 bases, 8 bases remained unmatched. Germline loops: CDR1 SGHRS, CDR2 YFSETQ. This CDR3 is 17 amino acids long. In nucleotides, the CDR3 is TGCGCCAGCAGCTTGGCCGGCGGGAGGGTTCTTCAAGAGACCCAGTACTTC. It yields the protein CASSLAGGRVLQETQYF.

In this sample, this clonotype turned up a few times. The rearrangement uses TRBV4-3 and TRBJ1-1; tentative D call: TRBD1 (5 bases). The germline V and J ends were trimmed by 4 bases and 5 bases, with 14 bases remaining between them. Germline V gene data show CDR1 as LGHNA and CDR2 as YSLEER. The CDR3 is 14 residues long. The CDR3 DNA is TGCGCCAGCAGCCTGGGACTCCTCGGGACTGAAGCTTTCTTT. Its protein is CASSLGLLGTEAFF.

This chain connects TRBV27 to TRBJ1-5, with D maybe TRBD1 (6 bases). CDR1 MNHEY and CDR2 SMNVEV come from the germline V gene (reference sequence). The CDR3 is 16 amino acids. V was clipped by 0 bases and J by 7 bases, with 16 bases between them. The CDR3 sequence is CASSLSFRGRKQPQHF. The CDR3 DNA is TGTGCCAGCAGTTTATCGTTCAGGGGTCGAAAGCAGCCCCAGCATTTT.

This chain links TRBV5-6 with TRBJ2-3, with 7 positions matching TRBD1. Per the germline V gene, CDR1 is SGHDT and CDR2 is YYEEEE. The CDR3 runs 15 residues. V dropped 0 bases and J dropped 11; count of bases not matched to a gene: 12. The CDR3 protein is CASSLATGARERQYF. CDR3 nucleotide sequence: TGTGCCAGCAGCTTGGCAACAGGGGCCCGCGAGAGGCAGTATTTT.

V is TRBV4-3 and J is TRBJ2-5; 10 nucleotides agree with TRBD1. The CDR3 sequence is 17 residues long. Germline CDR1 is LGHNA and CDR2 is YSLEER. J lost 5 bases, V lost 0 bases, and 9 bases had no gene match. CDR3 protein: CASSQDVPGQGLETQYF. The CDR3 DNA follows: TGCGCCAGCAGCCAAGATGTACCGGGACAGGGGTTGGAGACCCAGTACTTC.

This clonotype was counted between two and nine times. The J gene is TRBJ1-2, the V gene TRBV10-3; weak D call: TRBD1 (5 bases). Trimming removed 7 bases at V and 6 bases at J, with 12 bases between. The CDR3 sequence is 12 residues long. The germline gives CDR1 ENHRY, CDR2 SYGVKD. CDR3 sequence (DNA): TGTGCCATCACTAACGGGGGGAATGGCTACACCTTC. Protein sequence: CAITNGGNGYTF.

Turning to this clonotype: One end of the junction fails to match germline, which may point to a read error. The chain combines TRBV18 with TRBJ2-5, with D unclear. Germline V gene data show CDR1 as KGHSH and CDR2 as LQKENI. There are 14 residues in the CDR3. The CDR3 here is CASSTIDPKETQYF. In nucleotides, the CDR3 is TGTGCTAGCTCAACAATAGACCCGAAAGAGACCCAGTACTTC. The whole variable domain, filled in from reference TRBV18 and TRBJ2-5, reads NAGVMQNPRHLVRRRGQEARLRCSPMKGHSHVYWYRQLPEEGLKFMVYLQKENIIDESGMPKERFSAEFPKEGPSILRIQQVVRGDSAAYFCASSTIDPKETQYFGPGTRLLVL.

This clonotype was picked up a small number of times. This chain links TRBV27 with TRBJ2-3, with D perhaps matching TRBD1 or TRBD2 (5 bases each). V gave up 6 bases and J gave up 6 bases, with 16 bases separating them. This CDR3 has 14 residues. Germline assignment: CDR1 MNHEY and CDR2 SMNVEV (reference sequence). The CDR3 sequence is CASSGTAFGDTQYF. The DNA for the CDR3 is TGTGCCAGCAGCGGGACCGCGTTTGGGGATACGCAGTATTTT.

V is TRBV27 and J is TRBJ1-1; 10 bases fit TRBD1. This CDR3 is built from 14 residues. Germline CDR1 reads MNHEY; CDR2 reads SMNVEV (reference sequence). Germline trimming cut 3 bases from V and 4 bases from J; bases unmatched to any gene: 2. CDR3 loop: CASSFGQGVTEAFF. The CDR3 DNA reads TGTGCCAGCAGTTTCGGACAGGGGGTCACTGAAGCTTTCTTT.

The chain is built from TRBV21-1 and TRBJ2-2; no DNA check was done on the table's D call, TRBD2. TRBV21-1 is given as a pseudogene. The length of the CDR3 is 17 residues. In DNA, the CDR3 is TGTGCCAGCAGCAAAGATGACCAGCGGGAGAGCTTCGGGGAGCTGTTTTTT. The encoded protein is CASSKDDQRESFGELFF.